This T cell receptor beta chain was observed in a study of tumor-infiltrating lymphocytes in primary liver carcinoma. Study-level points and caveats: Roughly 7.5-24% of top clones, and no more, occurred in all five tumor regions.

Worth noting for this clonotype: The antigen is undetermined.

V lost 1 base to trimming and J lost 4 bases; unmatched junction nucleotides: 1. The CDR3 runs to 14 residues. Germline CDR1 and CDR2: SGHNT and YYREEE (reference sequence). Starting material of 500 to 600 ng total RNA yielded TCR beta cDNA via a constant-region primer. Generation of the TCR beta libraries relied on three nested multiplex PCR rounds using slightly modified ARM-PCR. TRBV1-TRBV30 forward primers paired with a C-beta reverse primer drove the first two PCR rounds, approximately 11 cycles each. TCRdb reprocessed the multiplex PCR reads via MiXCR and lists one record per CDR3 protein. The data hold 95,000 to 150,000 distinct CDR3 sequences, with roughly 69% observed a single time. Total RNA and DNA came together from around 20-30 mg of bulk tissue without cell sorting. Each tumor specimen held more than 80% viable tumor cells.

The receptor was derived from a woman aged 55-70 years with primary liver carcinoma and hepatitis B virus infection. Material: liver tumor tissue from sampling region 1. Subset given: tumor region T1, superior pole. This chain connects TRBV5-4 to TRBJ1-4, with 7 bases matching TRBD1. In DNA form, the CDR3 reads TGTGCCAGCAGCTTGCAGGGGGTTAATGAAAAACTGTTTTTT. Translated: CASSLQGVNEKLFF.